This T cell receptor beta chain was documented in a study of vaccination and CD4 T cells after COVID-19. For the study at large: Comprising six males and four females, the convalescent participants counted two Hispanic individuals among them. Findings and limits, study-wide: Convalescent patients were relatively few, and early post-infection timepoints were missing.

CDR3 length: 13 amino acids. V shed 3 bases, J shed 5 bases, and the junction held 1 base outside the gene matches. Germline assignment: CDR1 DFQATT and CDR2 SNEGSKA (reference sequence). Treatment in this sample: approximately 10-day PBMC culture with coronavirus spike peptide pools or control peptides (ViraFEST assay). Expanded clonotypes were found by TCR sequencing after peptide-pool stimulation (ViraFEST). Having spent roughly 11 days in culture, CD4+ T cells were then isolated by negative selection. Remarks on this clonotype: Its target is unknown.

Cultured CD4+ T cell DNA underwent sequencing with the Oncomine TCR Beta short-read assay. MiXCR was run by TCRdb on the PCR reads, yielding one entry per CDR3 protein. This table has 10,000 to 15,000 distinct CDR3 sequences, 62% appearing once. The rearrangement links TRBV20-1 to TRBJ1-4; the match to TRBD1 covers 9 bases. This TCR was sampled from a human donor who had recovered from COVID-19. Sample: CD4+ T cells from blood, cultured in vitro. CDR3 sequence reads: CSARDRGNEKLFF. The CDR3 DNA reads as TGCAGTGCTAGGGACAGGGGAAATGAAAAACTGTTTTTT.